This T cell receptor beta chain was identified during a study of cytomegalovirus exposure and HLA in healthy donors. Points from the study as a whole: When analyzed later, the rates of TCR association showed variation by HLA locus, with DRB1 the most and HLA-C the fewest.

V gave up 0 bases and J gave up 4 bases; unmatched junction bases: 4. The CDR3 is 14 residues long. The germline V gene has CDR1 SGDLS and CDR2 YYNGEE. This clone was observed a single time. Its specificity is not known. Primers for the PCR totalled 60 Vbeta and 13 Jbeta. Assay used: immunoSEQ multiplex PCR; TCRdb lists only in-frame clones, some missing. Of some 93,000 clones in the sample, approximately 69% were seen once. This chain joins TRBV9 and TRBJ2-7, with 7 positions matching TRBD2. The receptor's source is a boy aged 5-17 years in good health and CMV-seropositive. Sequenced input: PBMCs. The CDR3 here is CASSVGLAEYEQYF. DNA of the CDR3: TGTGCCAGCAGCGTAGGGCTAGCGGAATACGAGCAGTACTTC.